What follows describes a single TCR beta chain. Its specificity is unknown. The CDR3 covers 16 residues. The V and J ends lost 6 bases and 5 bases, in that order; junction bases with no gene match: 15. Per germline, CDR1 MDHEN and CDR2 SYDVKM. TEMRA cells were enriched by FACS, while CD8+ and CD4+ T cells were obtained through a negative isolation that was performed magnetically. The sample belongs to a study of CD8 T cells in Susac syndrome. Whole-study findings and limits: The study admitted that it had a relatively small number of individuals in its TCR sequencing and HLA analysis.

With random hexamers, reverse transcription was performed on about 0.5 to 1 ug of RNA. It was immunoSEQ multiplex PCR that amplified TCR beta CDR3 across 54 Vbeta and 13 Jbeta. TCRdb recomputed calls from the immunoSEQ multiplex PCR reads with MiXCR, one row per CDR3 protein. The profile shows 160,000 or so distinct CDR3 sequences, about 95% of them singletons. Sequencing was carried out using CD8+ T cells from PBMCs. The chain carries TRBV28 and TRBJ2-5; TRBD2 agrees at 7 bases. The TCR was taken from a human donor with multiple sclerosis. The CDR3 DNA sequence: TGTGCCAGCAGCCCCGAGGTTTTGCGGGAGCGGGAGACCCAGTACTTC. Protein: CASSPEVLRERETQYF. The full variable domain, completed using reference TRBV28 and TRBJ2-5, is DVKVTQSSRYLVKRTGEKVFLECVQDMDHENMFWYRQDPGLGLRLIYFSYDVKMKEKGDIPEGYSVSREKKERFSLILESASTNQTSMYLCASSPEVLRERETQYFGPGTRLLVL.